Presented here are 12 T cell receptor beta chains from one specimen sequenced in a study of T-cell memory formation after mild COVID-19. A single record per CDR3 protein comes from TCRdb applying MiXCR to the 5' RACE reads. This table has 200,000 to 300,000 distinct CDR3 sequences, roughly 14% appearing once. Sequenced material: PBMCs or a T cell subset sorted from them (not recorded which). The receptor set was obtained from an adult woman who had mild COVID-19 (a few samples of this study predate the infection). Cell type and time point are not known.

The chain links TRBV29-1 to TRBJ1-4; TRBD1 is a possible D gene (6 bases). Between the trimmed V and J ends, which lost 6 bases and 8 bases, there was a span of 19 bases. Germline-derived CDR1 and CDR2 are SQVTM and ANQGSEA. CDR3 length: 14 amino acids. For the CDR3, the DNA is TGCAGCGTGAACACAGGGAGCCCAGGGGAAAAACTGTTTTTT. Protein sequence: CSVNTGSPGEKLFF.

CDR3 protein: CASSLRGQGTTYEQYF. For the CDR3, the DNA is TGTGCCAGCAGTTTAAGGGGACAGGGTACAACCTACGAGCAGTACTTC. The chain has TRBV27 and TRBJ2-7; 9 bases are shared with TRBD1. The germline gives CDR1 MNHEY, CDR2 SMNVEV (reference sequence). V shed 2 bases, J shed 2 bases, and the junction held 7 bases outside the gene matches. This CDR3 spans 16 amino acids.

The rearrangement joins TRBV18 to TRBJ1-2, with a tentative D call TRBD1 (5 bases). Germline loops: CDR1 KGHSH, CDR2 LQKENI. The CDR3 totals 13 residues. V lost 4 bases and J lost 5, with 11 bases in between. As DNA, the CDR3 is TGTGCCAGCTCACTTTTAGACAGTTATGGCTACACCTTC. Its protein product is CASSLLDSYGYTF.

This clonotype was counted only a few times. The chain uses TRBV7-2 and TRBJ2-1; tentatively, D is TRBD2 (6 bases). Germline V gives CDR1 SGHTA, CDR2 FQGNSA. The CDR3 spans 15 residues. V was clipped by 1 base and J by 2 bases, with 9 bases between them. CDR3 nucleotides: TGTGCCAGCAGCTTAGGGGGGGTCACCTACAATGAGCAGTTCTTC. It encodes CASSLGGVTYNEQFF.

The table lists this clonotype with a few counts. The chain uses TRBV5-5 and TRBJ2-1; D is perhaps TRBD2 (6 bases). This CDR3 has 13 amino acids. Germline V gives CDR1 SGHKS, CDR2 YYEKEE (reference sequence). Trimming pared 7 bases from V and 8 bases from J, leaving 16 bases between. Here the CDR3 DNA reads TGTGCCAGCGGTTTTCGGGGGATTGATGAGCAGTTCTTC. This gives the protein CASGFRGIDEQFF.

V gene TRBV7-9 combines with J gene TRBJ2-7, with 12 bases that match TRBD2. Losses at the gene ends were 4 bases for V and 6 bases for J; bases not matched to a gene: 7. The V gene's germline CDR1 is SEHNR and CDR2 FQNEAQ (reference sequence). The CDR3 spans 15 residues. CDR3 in amino acids: CASSWTSGEGREQYF. DNA for the CDR3: TGTGCCAGCAGCTGGACTAGCGGGGAGGGGCGCGAGCAGTACTTC.

In its sample, this clonotype was seen many times. The V and J genes are TRBV6-2 or TRBV6-3 and TRBJ1-1; D unclear. The CDR3 covers 14 residues. Looked up from germline, CDR1 is MNHEY and CDR2 is SVGEGT. V gave up 6 bases and J gave up 1 base, with 12 bases separating them. The CDR3 loop is CASSPLGRNTEAFF. The CDR3 nucleotides read TGTGCCAGCAGCCCCTTGGGGAGGAACACTGAAGCTTTCTTT.

The V call is TRBV19, the J call TRBJ2-4, with 7 positions matching TRBD1. The V and J ends lost 8 bases and 15 bases, in that order; junction bases with no gene match: 13. The CDR3 contains 12 residues. Germline V CDR1 and CDR2: LNHDA, SQIVND (reference sequence). CDR3: CASQPMTGSLYF. Written as DNA, the CDR3 is TGTGCCAGTCAGCCAATGACAGGGAGCTTGTACTTC.

This clonotype was seen a few times. The rearrangement uses TRBV29-1 and TRBJ1-2; no reliable D call. This CDR3 contains 14 residues. Germline lookup yields CDR1 SQVTM and CDR2 ANQGSEA. The V end was cut by 4 bases, the J end by 7 bases, with 19 bases between. CDR3 sequence reads: CSVVRAGDFGGYTF. As DNA, the CDR3 is TGCAGCGTTGTTCGTGCCGGGGATTTTGGTGGCTACACCTTC. Supplemented by reference TRBV29-1 and TRBJ1-2, the full variable domain reads SAVISQKPSRDICQRGTSLTIQCQVDSQVTMMFWYRQQPGQSLTLIATANQGSEATYESGFVIDKFPISRPNLTFSTLTVSNMSPEDSSIYLCSVVRAGDFGGYTFGSGTRLTVV.

This clonotype was seen only a few times. The V call is TRBV7-9, the J call TRBJ1-6; possibly TRBD1 for D (6 bases). The V end lost 5 bases, the J end lost 13 bases, and 9 bases lay between the germline ends. There are 11 residues in the CDR3. The germline CDR1 and CDR2 sequences are SEHNR and FQNEAQ (reference sequence). CDR3 protein: CASSVGQPLHF. The CDR3 DNA reads TGTGCCAGCAGCGTAGGACAGCCCCTCCACTTT.

The V gene is TRBV3-1, the J gene TRBJ1-1, with TRBD1 identical over 10 bases. V gave up 7 bases and J gave up 1 base; unmatched junction bases: 6. The germline CDR1 and CDR2 sequences are LGHDT and YNNKEL (reference sequence). The CDR3 contains 15 residues. CDR3 DNA sequence: TGTGCCAGCAACCCGGGACAGGGGTCGAACACTGAAGCTTTCTTT. Protein product: CASNPGQGSNTEAFF. Variable domain in full (rest from reference TRBV3-1 and TRBJ1-1): DTAVSQTPKYLVTQMGNDKSIKCEQNLGHDTMYWYKQDSKKFLKIMFSYNNKELIINETVPNRFSPKSPDKAHLNLHINSLELGDSAVYFCASNPGQGSNTEAFFGQGTRLTVV.

This clonotype was counted only a few times. This chain uses TRBV30 with TRBJ2-1; 11 bases agree with TRBD2. This CDR3 comprises 15 residues. After removal of 3 bases from V and 8 bases from J, the junction contained 9 bases not matched to a gene. Germline V lookup: CDR1 GTSNPN, CDR2 SVGIG (reference sequence). CDR3 loop: CAWSAGLAGGDEQFF. In nucleotides, the CDR3 is TGTGCCTGGAGCGCCGGGCTAGCGGGGGGAGATGAGCAGTTCTTC.